The rows below give T cell receptor beta chains drawn from one sample of a study of cytomegalovirus exposure and HLA in healthy donors. Only in-frame clones appear in the TCRdb table, and some are missing; sequencing was by immunoSEQ multiplex PCR. This table has about 150,000 clones, 70% appearing once. The sequenced sample consisted of PBMCs. The receptors shown here come from a woman aged 55-75 years in good health and CMV-seropositive. Each CDR3 is given with its conserved first and last residue. A D gene is named only where the DNA matches it firmly. A clone size is listed for some rows: how often the clone was seen (once, few, many), or a class if it is expanded.

TRBV30	-	TRBJ1-2	-	TGTGCCTGGAGGCTAAAGGGGACACAGACTAACTATGGCTACACCTTC	CAWRLKGTQTNYGYTF
TRBV18	-	TRBJ1-4	-	TGTGCCAGCTCACCCAGGGGTGTAGATGAAAAACTGTTTTTT	CASSPRGVDEKLFF
TRBV5-1	-	TRBJ1-1	TRBD1	TGCGCCAGCAGCTTAGGACAGGGAGGTTGGAACACTGAAGCTTTCTTT	CASSLGQGGWNTEAFF
TRBV6-1	few	TRBJ2-3	-	TGTGCCAGCAGTGTGGACAGGGGCGTTAGCGGGAGTTGGGGCACAGATACGCAGTATTTT	CASSVDRGVSGSWGTDTQYF
TRBV30	-	TRBJ2-1	TRBD2	TGTGCCTTTAACCCTAGCGGGAGATTGGGCAATGAGCAGTTCTTC	CAFNPSGRLGNEQFF
TRBV19	-	TRBJ2-1	-	TGTGCCAGTAGTGTCACAGGAGTCTCCTACAATGAGCAGTTCTTC	CASSVTGVSYNEQFF
TRBV5-5	-	TRBJ2-7	TRBD1	TGTGCCAGCAGTCCTGGGCTGGACAGGCCGTACTACGAGCAGTACTTC	CASSPGLDRPYYEQYF
TRBV6-1	-	TRBJ2-1	-	TGTGCCAGCAGTGAAGCCAGGGGCGGCTACAATGAGCAGTTCTTC	CASSEARGGYNEQFF
TRBV5-1	few	TRBJ2-7	TRBD1	TGCGCCAGCAGCTATTCCACAGGGGGGAGCGCCTACGAGCAGTACTTC	CASSYSTGGSAYEQYF
TRBV6-1	-	TRBJ2-3	-	TGTGCCAGCAGTGGGAGGGGGCGCTTCGGCCCAGATACGCAGTATTTT	CASSGRGRFGPDTQYF
TRBV2	-	TRBJ2-1	-	TGTGCCAGCAGTGCGGGAGAAAGGAACTACAATGAGCAGTTCTTC	CASSAGERNYNEQFF
TRBV7-9	few	TRBJ2-1	-	TGTGCCAGCAGCGGGGGCGTAAAAGGGTACAATGAGCAGTTCTTC	CASSGGVKGYNEQFF
TRBV27	-	TRBJ1-1	-	TGTGCCAGCAGTTTCGACAGGACTGAAGCTTTCTTT	CASSFDRTEAFF
TRBV7-7	-	TRBJ2-5	TRBD1	TGTGCTAGCAGCCGCTCGCCTAGGACAGGGAACCAAGAGACCCAGTACTTC	CASSRSPRTGNQETQYF
TRBV5-8	-	TRBJ1-1	TRBD1	TGTGCCAGCAGACTGAGTCCAGGGGGCAGGAACACTGAAGCTTTCTTT	CASRLSPGGRNTEAFF
TRBV6-5	-	TRBJ2-3	-	TGTGCCAGCAGGCCCTCCGGGTCCACAGATACGCAGTATTTT	CASRPSGSTDTQYF
TRBV4-1	-	TRBJ1-1	-	TGCGCCAGCAGCCTCGCGCACGCCAAAAACACTGAAGCTTTCTTT	CASSLAHAKNTEAFF
TRBV28	-	TRBJ2-7	-	TGTGCCAGCAACACCCGGGACTACGAGCAGTACTTC	CASNTRDYEQYF
TRBV6-1	-	TRBJ1-2	-	TGTGCCAGCAGTGACGAGGGGGAGTTTGACTATGGCTACACCTTC	CASSDEGEFDYGYTF
TRBV18	-	TRBJ2-1	TRBD2	TGTGCCAGCTCACCTTTACTAGCGGGAGGGCCAGGGTCCTACAATGAGCAGTTCTTC	CASSPLLAGGPGSYNEQFF
TRBV6-1	once	TRBJ2-7	TRBD2	TGTGCCAGCAGTGGTACTAGCGGGGTGCACGAGCAGTACTTC	CASSGTSGVHEQYF
TRBV5-1	-	TRBJ2-6	-	TGCGCCAGCAGCTTGGGGAGTGGGGCCAACGTCCTGACTTTC	CASSLGSGANVLTF
TRBV21-1	-	TRBJ2-7	-	TGTGCCAGCAGCTTCGGACTAGCGGGCCCCTACGAGCAGTACTTC	CASSFGLAGPYEQYF
TRBV6-5	-	TRBJ1-1	-	TGTGCCAGCAGACTCCAGGGGTCGAACACTGAAGCTTTCTTT	CASRLQGSNTEAFF
TRBV6-1	-	TRBJ2-3	-	TGTGCCAGCAGTGAAGACAGAATCACAGATACGCAGTATTTT	CASSEDRITDTQYF
TRBV30	few	TRBJ2-7	TRBD1	TGTGCCTGGACACAGACTGGGACAGGCGGGGAGCAGTACTTC	CAWTQTGTGGEQYF
TRBV28	-	TRBJ2-7	TRBD2	TGTGCCAGCAGCTCACCCGGACTAGCGGGAGGTTTTTCCGAGCAGTACTTC	CASSSPGLAGGFSEQYF
TRBV6-5	-	TRBJ1-4	-	TGTGCCAGCAGTCACGACTGGAATGAAAAACTGTTTTTT	CASSHDWNEKLFF
TRBV15	-	TRBJ2-7	TRBD1	TGTGCCACCAGCAGGGACTTGACAGGGGGCAAGTACTTC	CATSRDLTGGKYF